This T cell receptor (beta chain) was captured by sequencing in a study of T cell responses to AZD1222 COVID-19 vaccine. General study points: At baseline, seropositivity was found in only 6 or 7 AZD1222 recipients. Repertoire sampling was restricted to post-peak T cell response timepoints. With dominance at 160-218 and 743-854, vaccine-associated CD4 TCRs spanned spike.

CDR3 length equals 12 residues. The germline CDR1 and CDR2 sequences are KGHSH and LQKENI. V gave up 5 bases and J gave up 5 bases, with 10 bases separating them. Profiled with immunoSEQ multiplex PCR; TCRdb holds only in-frame clones, not every one. The table records 110,000 to 150,000 clones, approximately 95% of them present only once. Points on this clone: Its antigen remains unknown.

This material consisted of peripheral blood, taken on day 0 of MenACWY control vaccination. This rearrangement joins TRBV18 to TRBJ2-7, with D unclear. The clonotype was recovered from an adult in good health. The CDR3 sequence: CASSYTMNEQYF. CDR3 DNA sequence: TGTGCCAGCTCATACACCATGAACGAGCAGTACTTC.